This TCR beta chain was identified during a study of T cell repertoires in cytomegalovirus infection. Germline values: CDR1 DFQATT, CDR2 SNEGSKA (reference sequence). Unmatched junction bases numbered 3, after V lost 5 bases and J lost 5 bases. The CDR3 runs 14 residues. TCRdb redid the calling of the reads with MiXCR, one entry per CDR3 protein. The sample has more than 150,000 distinct CDR3 sequences; roughly 19% are singletons. The source material was PBMCs. This receptor was identified in a human donor in good health (CMV status not recorded). Some clones in this sample may be carry-over from other donors' samples. The rearrangement joins TRBV20-1 to TRBJ2-3; TRBD2 agrees at 14 bases. The CDR3: CSAHGLAGGDTQYF. As DNA, the CDR3 is TGCAGTGCTCACGGACTAGCGGGAGGAGATACGCAGTATTTT.